The next 7 T cell receptor beta chains were all read from a single sample in a study of tumor and adjacent non-tumor tissue in lung cancer (dated by TCRdb to between 2017 and 2018). RNA was isolated from bulk unsorted tissue, and RNA quality was assessed with a NanoDrop ND-1000 and an Agilent 2100. Library preparation used multiplex PCR. The data were produced on an Illumina HiSeq 2500. Following protocols modified from ARM-PCR, the researchers constructed TCRbeta libraries through three rounds of nested PCR with primers (Table S4). Using fastp trimming at Q25 and MiXCR clonotype assembly, TCRdb reanalyzed the public sequencing data and kept in-frame beta chains. Each record represents a unique CDR3 protein, reported with the most common genes and DNA among its rows. The sample has around 71,000 distinct CDR3 sequences on record, approximately 77% of them singletons. Around 10% of the sample comes from the top ten.

Sequenced material: lung tumor tissue. The receptors were gathered from a woman aged 40 to 50 with non-small cell lung cancer.

Details on this clonotype: A junction end diverges from the germline sequence, so it may reflect a read error. V usage is TRBV29-1 and J usage is TRBJ2-6; TRBD1 matches at 7 bases. The CDR3 extends over 15 amino acids. Germline CDR1 is SQVTM and CDR2 is ANQGSEA. The CDR3 protein is CNVSRGGSGVNILTF. The DNA of the CDR3 is TGCAACGTTTCGAGAGGGGGCTCTGGGGTCAACATCCTGACTTTC.

Points on this clonotype: A junction end diverges from the germline sequence, so it may reflect a read error. The chain joins TRBV20-1 to TRBJ2-7; D perhaps matches TRBD1 (5 bases). The CDR3 has 12 amino acids. Germline CDR1 reads DFQATT; CDR2 reads SNEGSKA (reference sequence). CDR3 sequence reads: CSAGPRAYEQYF. CDR3 sequence (DNA): TGTAGTGCTGGGCCCAGGGCCTACGAGCAGTACTTC.

This clonotype has only one observation. One end of the junction does not line up with germline, which may come from a read error. The chain recombines TRBV28 with TRBJ2-1, with D hard to call. Looked up from germline, CDR1 is MDHEN and CDR2 is SYDVKM. The CDR3 runs to 15 residues. For the CDR3, the DNA is TGTACCAGCAGTTTCATCGGAAGTCAATACAATGAGCAGTTCTTC. Its protein product is CTSSFIGSQYNEQFF. Looking up the rest from reference TRBV28 and TRBJ2-1 gives the full variable domain: DVKVTQSSRYLVKRTGEKVFLECVQDMDHENMFWYRQDPGLGLRLIYFSYDVKMKEKGDIPEGYSVSREKKERFSLILESASTNQTSMYLCTSSFIGSQYNEQFFGPGTRLTVL.

In its sample, this clonotype is medium-sized (0.01 to 0.1%). The genes are TRBV29-1 and TRBJ2-5, with D possibly TRBD1 on 5 matching bases. The V end lost 2 bases, the J end lost 3 bases, and 13 bases lay between the germline ends. The germline V gene encodes CDR1 SQVTM and CDR2 ANQGSEA. The CDR3 sequence is 14 residues long. The CDR3 loop reads CSVESWQGKETQYF. CDR3 nucleotides: TGCAGCGTTGAATCCTGGCAGGGTAAAGAGACCCAGTACTTC. Full variable domain (remainder filled in from reference TRBV29-1 and TRBJ2-5): SAVISQKPSRDICQRGTSLTIQCQVDSQVTMMFWYRQQPGQSLTLIATANQGSEATYESGFVIDKFPISRPNLTFSTLTVSNMSPEDSSIYLCSVESWQGKETQYFGPGTRLLVL.

Only a few counts were recorded for this clonotype. A clone one base away is much larger, so this may be a read error. V gene TRBV5-6 combines with J gene TRBJ2-1; D might be TRBD1 (6 bases). The CDR3 spans 12 residues. CDR1 and CDR2 (germline): SGHDT, YYEEEE. As DNA, the CDR3 is TGTACCAGCAGCCCCCCTGGGGGCGAGCAGTTCTTC. Translated: CTSSPPGGEQFF.

Notes on this clonotype: A read error may explain this, as a much larger clone is one base away. This chain uses TRBV20-1 with TRBJ2-1; D remains ambiguous. V was trimmed by 3 bases and J by 0 bases, leaving 18 bases between them. The CDR3 sequence is 17 residues long. Germline V lookup: CDR1 DFQATT, CDR2 SNEGSKA (reference sequence). CDR3 nucleotides: TGCAGTGCTAGGGCCCCGACGGCAGTGACCTCCTACAATGAGCAGTTCTTC. This translates into CSARAPTAVTSYNEQFF.

With regard to this clonotype: The germline gene is not matched at one end of the junction; a read error may be the cause. J is TRBJ2-7 and V is TRBV6-5; 7 positions match TRBD1. The CDR3 is 13 residues long. CDR1 and CDR2 (germline): MNHEY, SVGAGI. Here the CDR3 DNA reads TGTGCCAGGAGGGGACAGACTTGGGACGAGCAATACTTC. Amino acid sequence: CARRGQTWDEQYF.